These T cell receptor beta chains were read from a single sample in a study of T cells in Graves' hyperthyroidism and ophthalmopathy. TCRdb recomputed calls from the multiplex PCR reads with MiXCR, one row per CDR3 protein. The sample consists of some 600,000 distinct CDR3 sequences, over 11% of them appearing once. Input material: blood. All receptors derive from a woman aged 25 to 39 with Graves' hyperthyroidism that later progressed to Graves' ophthalmopathy. Each CDR3 is given without its conserved first and last residue. A D gene is named only where the DNA matches it firmly.

CDR3 protein: ASSLDSSGSLYEQY
J gene: TRBJ2-7
V gene: TRBV12-3/TRBV12-4
D gene: TRBD2

CDR3 protein: ASSFWTSGSFGELF
J gene: TRBJ2-2
V gene: TRBV5-1
D gene: TRBD2

CDR3 protein: ASSLNSGIYEQY
J gene: TRBJ2-7
V gene: TRBV11-1
D gene: TRBD2

CDR3 protein: ASRIAAGGKNIQY
J gene: TRBJ2-4
V gene: TRBV6-2/TRBV6-3
D gene: TRBD1

CDR3 protein: ASSLSGTGVNEQY
J gene: TRBJ2-7
V gene: TRBV28
D gene: TRBD1

CDR3 protein: ASGALLQGGPPQH
J gene: TRBJ1-5
V gene: TRBV12-5
D gene: TRBD1

CDR3 protein: ASSLAVASRGVRYEQY
J gene: TRBJ2-7
V gene: TRBV7-2
D gene: -

CDR3 protein: ASRPLTGGRGYT
J gene: TRBJ1-2
V gene: TRBV6-1
D gene: TRBD1

CDR3 protein: AWTGPPLAKNIQY
J gene: TRBJ2-4
V gene: TRBV30
D gene: -

CDR3 protein: ATSIRTGSTDTQY
J gene: TRBJ2-3
V gene: TRBV15
D gene: TRBD1

CDR3 protein: ATSTSPGQGREEQY
J gene: TRBJ2-7
V gene: TRBV24-1
D gene: TRBD1

CDR3 protein: ASSLSADRRNTIY
J gene: TRBJ1-3
V gene: TRBV28
D gene: TRBD1

CDR3 protein: ASSIDWTSVNEQF
J gene: TRBJ2-1
V gene: TRBV19
D gene: TRBD2

CDR3 protein: AINGIKDSETFGYT
J gene: TRBJ1-2
V gene: TRBV10-3
D gene: -

CDR3 protein: ASSPQGSGTEAF
J gene: TRBJ1-1
V gene: TRBV5-1
D gene: -

CDR3 protein: SARDRPAGGPGEQF
J gene: TRBJ2-1
V gene: TRBV20-1
D gene: TRBD2

CDR3 protein: ASSRPETYEQY
J gene: TRBJ2-7
V gene: TRBV4-1
D gene: -

CDR3 protein: ASSPGSGDIQY
J gene: TRBJ2-4
V gene: TRBV18
D gene: TRBD2

CDR3 protein: ASSVTGGSGEAF
J gene: TRBJ1-1
V gene: TRBV9
D gene: TRBD1

CDR3 protein: ASIWTGGNEQY
J gene: TRBJ2-7
V gene: TRBV12-3/TRBV12-4
D gene: TRBD1

CDR3 protein: ASRLVGTSGSEQY
J gene: TRBJ2-7
V gene: TRBV5-1
D gene: TRBD2

CDR3 protein: ASSQEHHTDTQY
J gene: TRBJ2-3
V gene: TRBV4-2
D gene: -

CDR3 protein: ASSVGPRVGGNYGYT
J gene: TRBJ1-2
V gene: TRBV9
D gene: -

CDR3 protein: AISDRGRSWAEAF
J gene: TRBJ1-1
V gene: TRBV10-3
D gene: TRBD1

CDR3 protein: ASSLQETGTDTQY
J gene: TRBJ2-3
V gene: TRBV12-3/TRBV12-4
D gene: -

CDR3 protein: SASPTSGSANEQF
J gene: TRBJ2-1
V gene: TRBV20-1
D gene: TRBD2

CDR3 protein: ASSSPDDRAGAYEQY
J gene: TRBJ2-7
V gene: TRBV6-2/TRBV6-3
D gene: TRBD1

CDR3 protein: ASSEPPPTDTQY
J gene: TRBJ2-3
V gene: TRBV25-1
D gene: -

CDR3 protein: ASSQQTSGSDEQF
J gene: TRBJ2-1
V gene: TRBV4-1
D gene: TRBD2

CDR3 protein: ASSPAGSTYEQY
J gene: TRBJ2-7
V gene: TRBV18
D gene: -

CDR3 protein: ASSVGHAEETQY
J gene: TRBJ2-5
V gene: TRBV9
D gene: -

CDR3 protein: ASKLPGPNSDEQY
J gene: TRBJ2-7
V gene: TRBV6-2/TRBV6-3
D gene: -

CDR3 protein: ATSSGTGDQPQH
J gene: TRBJ1-5
V gene: TRBV24-1
D gene: TRBD1

CDR3 protein: SARLSGRSDNEQF
J gene: TRBJ2-1
V gene: TRBV20-1
D gene: TRBD2

CDR3 protein: ASRRDRGGSGANVLT
J gene: TRBJ2-6
V gene: TRBV28
D gene: TRBD1

CDR3 protein: SASRSSGQNIQY
J gene: TRBJ2-4
V gene: TRBV20-1
D gene: TRBD2

CDR3 protein: ASSLALLAGGLNEQF
J gene: TRBJ2-1
V gene: TRBV5-6
D gene: TRBD2

CDR3 protein: ASSIDLQILGSGDNEQF
J gene: TRBJ2-1
V gene: TRBV19
D gene: -

CDR3 protein: SASPRGGYGYT
J gene: TRBJ1-2
V gene: TRBV20-1
D gene: TRBD1

CDR3 protein: STGTQDPDTQY
J gene: TRBJ2-3
V gene: TRBV20-1
D gene: -

CDR3 protein: SVRESYNEQF
J gene: TRBJ2-1
V gene: TRBV29-1
D gene: -

CDR3 protein: ASSWGGRFGSGANVLT
J gene: TRBJ2-6
V gene: TRBV19
D gene: TRBD2

CDR3 protein: AWSVRWLQPQH
J gene: TRBJ1-5
V gene: TRBV30
D gene: -

CDR3 protein: ASSAREAAGELF
J gene: TRBJ2-2
V gene: TRBV6-1
D gene: TRBD2

CDR3 protein: ASTMSGISTDTQY
J gene: TRBJ2-3
V gene: TRBV2
D gene: -

CDR3 protein: ASSPPGTSGGGDTQY
J gene: TRBJ2-3
V gene: TRBV7-3
D gene: TRBD2

CDR3 protein: SVDPGQGTYEQY
J gene: TRBJ2-7
V gene: TRBV29-1
D gene: TRBD1

CDR3 protein: ASSYTTGEGGYT
J gene: TRBJ1-2
V gene: TRBV6-5
D gene: TRBD1

CDR3 protein: SVDRRLNTEAF
J gene: TRBJ1-1
V gene: TRBV29-1
D gene: -

CDR3 protein: ASSTTGEGGNEKLF
J gene: TRBJ1-4
V gene: TRBV19
D gene: TRBD1

CDR3 protein: ASSPARAGQETQY
J gene: TRBJ2-5
V gene: TRBV12-3/TRBV12-4
D gene: -

CDR3 protein: ATSDSQGIGNQPQH
J gene: TRBJ1-5
V gene: TRBV24-1
D gene: TRBD1

CDR3 protein: SAKSWTGYEQY
J gene: TRBJ2-7
V gene: TRBV20-1
D gene: -

CDR3 protein: SARDNVAGGPHNEQF
J gene: TRBJ2-1
V gene: TRBV20-1
D gene: TRBD2

CDR3 protein: AFSRGESYEQY
J gene: TRBJ2-7
V gene: TRBV10-3
D gene: -

CDR3 protein: ASSFRRTGVDTQY
J gene: TRBJ2-3
V gene: TRBV12-3/TRBV12-4
D gene: -

CDR3 protein: ASRPGTGEGYT
J gene: TRBJ1-2
V gene: TRBV5-1
D gene: TRBD1

CDR3 protein: ATREGTSYGYT
J gene: TRBJ1-2
V gene: TRBV5-1
D gene: -

CDR3 protein: ASSHYRESTEAF
J gene: TRBJ1-1
V gene: TRBV18
D gene: -